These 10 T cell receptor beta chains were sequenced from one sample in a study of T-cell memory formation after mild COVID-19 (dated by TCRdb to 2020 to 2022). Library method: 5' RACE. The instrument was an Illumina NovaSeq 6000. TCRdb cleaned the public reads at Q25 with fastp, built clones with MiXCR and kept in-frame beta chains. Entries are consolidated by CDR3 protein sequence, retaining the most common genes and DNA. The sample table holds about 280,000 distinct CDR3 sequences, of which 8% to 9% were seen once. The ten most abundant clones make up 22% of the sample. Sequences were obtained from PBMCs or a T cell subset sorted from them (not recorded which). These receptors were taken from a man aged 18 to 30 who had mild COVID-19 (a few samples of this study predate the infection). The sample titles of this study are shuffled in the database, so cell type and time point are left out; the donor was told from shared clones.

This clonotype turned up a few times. CDR3 bases: TGTGCCAGCAGTGGAACTCCAAATGCTAATGAAAAACTGTTTTTT. Its translation is CASSGTPNANEKLFF. This chain connects TRBV2 to TRBJ1-4, with D hard to call. V lost 4 bases and J 3 bases, leaving 12 bases between the germline ends. The length of the CDR3 is 15 residues. Germline V gives CDR1 SNHLY, CDR2 FYNNEI.

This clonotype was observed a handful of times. In DNA form, the CDR3 reads TGCAGTGCTGGCCCAACCTACGAGCAGTACTTC. Amino acids: CSAGPTYEQYF. The chain is built from TRBV20-1 and TRBJ2-7, with D uncertain. The CDR3 contains 11 residues. CDR1 DFQATT and CDR2 SNEGSKA come from the germline V gene (reference sequence). V shed 5 bases and J shed 2 bases, with 7 bases lying between them.

CDR3 sequence (DNA): TGTGCCAGCAGCCAAGACTTACCAGGGAATAGAAGCTACACCTTC. Encoded protein: CASSQDLPGNRSYTF. The chain combines TRBV4-2 with TRBJ1-2, with D perhaps matching TRBD1 (5 bases). CDR3 length: 15 residues. V gave up 0 bases and J gave up 9 bases, with 17 bases separating them. Germline CDR1 LGHNA, CDR2 YNFKEQ.

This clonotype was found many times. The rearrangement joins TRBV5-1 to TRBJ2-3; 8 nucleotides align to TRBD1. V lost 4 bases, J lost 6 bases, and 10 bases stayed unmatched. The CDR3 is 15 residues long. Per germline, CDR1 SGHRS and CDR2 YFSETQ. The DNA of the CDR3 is TGCGCCAGCAGCGTACAACAGGGGGTTAGGGATACGCAGTATTTT. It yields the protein CASSVQQGVRDTQYF.

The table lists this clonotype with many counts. The CDR3 sequence is CASSPWGAGSPLHF. CDR3 sequence (DNA): TGTGCCAGCAGCCCTTGGGGGGCAGGATCACCCCTCCACTTT. This chain links TRBV9 with TRBJ1-6, with D tentatively TRBD1 (6 bases). The germline V gene encodes CDR1 SGDLS and CDR2 YYNGEE. V shed 4 bases and J shed 10 bases, with 15 bases lying between them. There are 14 residues in the CDR3.

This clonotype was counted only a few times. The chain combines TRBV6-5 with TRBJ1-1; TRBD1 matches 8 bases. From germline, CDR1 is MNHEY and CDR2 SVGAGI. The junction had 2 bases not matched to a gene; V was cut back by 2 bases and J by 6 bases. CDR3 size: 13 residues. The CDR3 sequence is CASSYGTGPEAFF. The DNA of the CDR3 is TGTGCCAGCAGTTACGGGACAGGCCCTGAAGCTTTCTTT.

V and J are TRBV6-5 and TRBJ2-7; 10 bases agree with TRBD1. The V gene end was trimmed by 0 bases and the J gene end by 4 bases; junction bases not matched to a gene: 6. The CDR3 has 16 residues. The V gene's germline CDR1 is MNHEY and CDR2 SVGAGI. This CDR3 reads CASSYSRQGAGYEQYV. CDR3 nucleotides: TGTGCCAGCAGTTACTCCCGACAGGGGGCCGGATACGAGCAGTACGTC.

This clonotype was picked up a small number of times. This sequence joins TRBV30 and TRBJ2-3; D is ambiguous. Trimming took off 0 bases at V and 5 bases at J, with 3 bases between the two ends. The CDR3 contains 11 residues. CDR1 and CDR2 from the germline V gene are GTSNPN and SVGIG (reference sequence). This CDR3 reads CAWSVGDTQYF. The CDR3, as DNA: TGTGCCTGGAGTGTAGGAGATACGCAGTATTTT.

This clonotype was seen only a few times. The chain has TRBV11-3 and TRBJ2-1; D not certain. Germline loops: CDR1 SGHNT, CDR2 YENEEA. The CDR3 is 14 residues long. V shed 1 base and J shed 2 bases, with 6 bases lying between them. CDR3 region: CASSLGRAYNEQFF. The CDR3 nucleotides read TGTGCCAGCAGCTTAGGTCGTGCCTACAATGAGCAGTTCTTC.

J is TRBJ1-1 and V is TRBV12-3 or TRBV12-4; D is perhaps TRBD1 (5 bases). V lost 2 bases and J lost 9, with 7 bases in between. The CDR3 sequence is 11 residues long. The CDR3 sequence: CASSLRGQAFF. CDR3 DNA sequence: TGTGCCAGCAGTTTACGGGGACAAGCTTTCTTT.